Listed below are T cell receptor beta chains from one sample, sequenced in a study of T cell changes during pregnancy in multiple sclerosis. Assay used: immunoSEQ multiplex PCR; TCRdb lists only in-frame clones, some missing. The sample lists around 50,000 clones; approximately 91% were seen once. The input for sequencing was CD4+ T cells from peripheral blood mononuclear cells, taken after pregnancy. These receptors were collected from a female donor in good health, enrolled as a control in a pregnancy study. The CDR3 runs from the conserved cysteine through the conserved F or W. A D gene is named only where the DNA matches it firmly. Only part of the rows carry a size: once, few, many, or a class if the clone is expanded.

>TRBV5-6|TRBJ1-1|.|14|.
TGTGCCAGCAGCTTGGTGGGGACATCCGGTGAAGCTTTCTTT
CASSLVGTSGEAFF
>TRBV28|TRBJ1-1|.|15|.
TGTGCCAGCAGTCCCCGATTGAGAGGGGGTCCTGAAGCTTTCTTT
CASSPRLRGGPEAFF
>TRBV19|TRBJ2-7|TRBD1|16|.
TGTGCCAGTAGCCCCTCCGGGACAGGGGGCTTATACGAGCAGTACTTC
CASSPSGTGGLYEQYF
>TRBV5-4|TRBJ1-6|.|14|.
TGTGCCAGCAGCCCGGGGGACTATAATTCACCCCTCCACTTT
CASSPGDYNSPLHF
>TRBV5-1|TRBJ1-1|.|14|once
TGCGCCAGCAGCTTGGGGCCGGGAAACACTGAAGCTTTCTTT
CASSLGPGNTEAFF
>TRBV20-1|TRBJ1-1|.|11|.
TGCAGTGCTAGGGCGGATACTGAAGCTTTCTTT
CSARADTEAFF
>TRBV14|TRBJ2-3|TRBD2|17|.
TGTGCCAGCAGCCAGGACGCAAGCGGGACGGCCACAGATACGCAGTATTTT
CASSQDASGTATDTQYF
>TRBV7-9|TRBJ1-4|.|14|.
TGTGCCAGCAGACTAAGGGAGAATAATGAAAAACTGTTTTTT
CASRLRENNEKLFF
>TRBV5-1|TRBJ2-7|.|15|.
TGCGCCAGCAGCTCCGGGACATCTCTAGGCTACGAGCAGTACTTC
CASSSGTSLGYEQYF
>TRBV19|TRBJ2-5|TRBD2|15|few
TGTGCCAGTATGGGGCGGGGGGGGCGACGCGAGACCCAGTACTTC
CASMGRGGRRETQYF
>TRBV27|TRBJ2-3|TRBD2|14|.
TGTGCCAGCAGTTTGTTAGCGGGGACAGATACGCAGTATTTT
CASSLLAGTDTQYF
>TRBV28|TRBJ1-5|TRBD1|16|.
TGTGCCAGCAGTTTACAGGGGGGTCATAGCAATCAGCCCCAGCATTTT
CASSLQGGHSNQPQHF
>TRBV28|TRBJ1-2|.|13|.
TGTGCCAGCAGTTTAGGGGCAGGATATGGCTACACCTTC
CASSLGAGYGYTF
>TRBV5-5|TRBJ1-3|.|15|.
TGTGCCAGCAGCTTGGAGTACAGGGATGGAAACACCATATATTTT
CASSLEYRDGNTIYF
>TRBV2|TRBJ1-2|TRBD1|13|.
TGTGCCAGCCGGGACAGAACTAACTATGGCTACACCTTC
CASRDRTNYGYTF
>TRBV6-5|TRBJ1-2|TRBD1|15|once
TGTGCCAGCAGTTACTCGATTCAGGCGGGACAGGGCTACACCTTC
CASSYSIQAGQGYTF
>TRBV5-1|TRBJ2-1|TRBD2|18|.
TGCGCCAGCAGCTTGGGCCCCCTGACTAGCGTATTCTACAATGAGCAGTTCTTC
CASSLGPLTSVFYNEQFF
>TRBV2|TRBJ1-1|.|14|once
TGTGCCAGCAGACTCGAGGAGGGCGGTACTGAAGCTTTCTTT
CASRLEEGGTEAFF
>TRBV5-1|TRBJ2-1|TRBD2|15|.
TGCGCCAGCAGCTTGGTTAGCGGGGGGCCCCAGGAGCAGTTCTTC
CASSLVSGGPQEQFF
>TRBV10-3|TRBJ1-2|TRBD1|16|.
TGTGCCATCAGTGAGTCCGGACAGGGGGCGAGGTATGGCTACACCTTC
CAISESGQGARYGYTF
>TRBV6-6|TRBJ2-7|.|15|.
TGTGCCAGCAGTTACCCCTCCGCAGGGTGGAACGAGCAGTACTTC
CASSYPSAGWNEQYF
>TRBV28|TRBJ2-5|TRBD2|17|.
TGTGCCAGCAGTTTAGCTGGCGGGGGGCGCCAACAAGAGACCCAGTACTTC
CASSLAGGGRQQETQYF
>TRBV4-2|TRBJ2-5|.|14|.
TGTGCCAGCAGCCAAGTGGGTAGCGCGGAGACCCAGTACTTC
CASSQVGSAETQYF
>TRBV30|TRBJ2-7|TRBD2|15|.
TGTGCCTGGAGCGGACTAGCGGGGGGTGCCTACGAGCAGTACTTC
CAWSGLAGGAYEQYF
>TRBV9|TRBJ2-1|TRBD2|14|.
TGTGCCAGCAGCGTCGTTGGGACTAGCAATGAGCAGTTCTTC
CASSVVGTSNEQFF
>TRBV27|TRBJ2-6|.|17|.
TGTGCCAGCAGTCGGCCTAGGGGAGGCTCTGGGGCCAACGTCCTGACTTTC
CASSRPRGGSGANVLTF
>TRBV6-1|TRBJ1-2|.|17|.
TGTGCCAGCAGTGAACCCTCATTAACAGGGAGCAACTATGGCTACACCTTC
CASSEPSLTGSNYGYTF
>TRBV4-1|TRBJ1-2|TRBD1|16|.
TGCGCCAGCAGCCAAGATCTGGACAGGGGGCTACTATTTTTCACCTTC
CASSQDLDRGLLFFTF
>TRBV18|TRBJ2-7|TRBD1|16|.
TGTGCCAGCTCGGAGACGACGGGACAGGGCCCCATTAAGCAGTACTTC
CASSETTGQGPIKQYF
>TRBV28|TRBJ2-3|.|14|.
TGTGCCAGCAGCAGCCTCCTAGTGACGGATACGCAGTATTTT
CASSSLLVTDTQYF
>TRBV9|TRBJ2-2|.|14|once
TGTGCCAGCAGCGTAGCGGCGAACACCGGGGAGCTGTTTTTT
CASSVAANTGELFF
>TRBV5-4|TRBJ2-1|TRBD2|15|.
TGTGCCAGCAGCCTCGCCGGGGGGTCCTCCGTTGAGCAGTTCTTC
CASSLAGGSSVEQFF
>TRBV18|TRBJ2-1|TRBD2|15|.
TGTGCCAGCTCACTAACTAGCGGGGTATACAATGAGCAGTTCTTC
CASSLTSGVYNEQFF